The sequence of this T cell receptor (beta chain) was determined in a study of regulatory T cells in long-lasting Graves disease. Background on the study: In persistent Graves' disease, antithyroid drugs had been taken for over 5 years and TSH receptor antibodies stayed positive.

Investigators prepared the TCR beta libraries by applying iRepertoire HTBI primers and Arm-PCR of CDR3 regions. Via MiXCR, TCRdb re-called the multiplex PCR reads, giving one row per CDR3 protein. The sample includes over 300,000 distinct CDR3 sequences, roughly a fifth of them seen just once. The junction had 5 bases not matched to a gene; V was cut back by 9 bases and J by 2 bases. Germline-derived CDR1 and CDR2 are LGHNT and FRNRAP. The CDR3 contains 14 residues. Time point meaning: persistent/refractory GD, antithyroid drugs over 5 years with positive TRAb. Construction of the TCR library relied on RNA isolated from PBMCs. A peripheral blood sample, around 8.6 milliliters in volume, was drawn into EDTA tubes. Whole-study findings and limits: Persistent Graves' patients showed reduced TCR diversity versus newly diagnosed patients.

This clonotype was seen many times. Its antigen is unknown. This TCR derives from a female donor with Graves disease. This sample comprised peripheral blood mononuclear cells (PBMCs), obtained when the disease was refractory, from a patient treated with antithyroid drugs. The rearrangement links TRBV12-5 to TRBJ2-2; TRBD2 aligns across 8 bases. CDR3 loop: CASTSGLNTGELFF. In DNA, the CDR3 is TGTGCTAGCACTAGCGGTCTTAACACCGGGGAGCTGTTTTTT.